Below are 13 T cell receptor beta chains sequenced from a single sample in a study of blood T cells in healthy people across ages. It was with a sample-barcoded 5' primer and a J-beta primer mix that a second PCR of roughly 7 to 12 cycles was run. TCRdb fed the 5' RACE reads into MiXCR, producing one record per CDR3 protein. The table has around 790,000 distinct CDR3 sequences, around two fifths seen once; the top ten hold about 19%. The sequencing sample was made of blood. Every receptor here comes from a man in his sixties in good health.

This clonotype was counted between two and nine times. This chain joins TRBV27 and TRBJ1-2; D is perhaps TRBD1 (6 bases). Germline assignment: CDR1 MNHEY and CDR2 SMNVEV (reference sequence). The CDR3 consists of 14 residues. V was shortened by 6 bases and J by 0 bases, with 11 bases between the two germline ends. The chain's CDR3 is CASRPDSTNYGYTF. The CDR3 DNA reads as TGTGCCAGCAGACCGGACAGTACTAACTATGGCTACACCTTC.

The J gene is TRBJ1-5, the V gene TRBV27; 8 nucleotides align to TRBD1. Germline assignment: CDR1 MNHEY and CDR2 SMNVEV (reference sequence). There are 15 residues in the CDR3. V was pared by 6 bases and J by 0 bases, with 4 bases of the junction left unmatched. CDR3: CASRETGVSNQPQHF. As DNA, the CDR3 is TGTGCCAGCAGGGAGACAGGGGTTAGCAATCAGCCCCAGCATTTT.

The chain recombines TRBV7-6 with TRBJ2-7, with TRBD2 matching over 14 bases. This CDR3 region has 17 residues. The J segment lost 3 bases and the V segment lost 5 bases, leaving 9 bases of the junction unmatched. Germline CDR1 SGHVS, CDR2 FNYEAQ. The CDR3 sequence is CASSPRPGTSGGYEQYF. In DNA, the CDR3 is TGTGCCAGCAGCCCACGGCCTGGGACTAGCGGGGGCTACGAGCAGTACTTC.

This clonotype was seen ten or more times. CDR3 in DNA: TGCAGCGTTGAAGAAATAGGGGACAGTAGCTACGAGCAGTACTTC. Encoded protein: CSVEEIGDSSYEQYF. This chain connects TRBV29-1 to TRBJ2-7, with 7 bases fitting TRBD1. V shed 0 bases, J shed 3 bases, and the junction held 8 bases outside the gene matches. The V gene's germline CDR1 is SQVTM and CDR2 ANQGSEA. This CDR3 is built from 15 residues.

The CDR3 bases are TGTGCCAGTAGTATTCGACAGGAGTCCTACGAGCAGTACTTC. Translating it yields CASSIRQESYEQYF. The chain carries TRBV19 and TRBJ2-7; D perhaps matches TRBD1 (6 bases). Trimming removed 3 bases from V and 1 base from J, with 10 bases in between. The CDR3 has 14 amino acids. Germline assignment: CDR1 LNHDA and CDR2 SQIVND (reference sequence).

In this sample, this clonotype turned up a few times. The rearrangement joins TRBV6-5 to TRBJ2-7; TRBD1 matches at 9 bases. J was trimmed by 3 bases and V by 5 bases; bases with no gene match: 8. This CDR3 has 15 residues. Germline assignment: CDR1 MNHEY and CDR2 SVGAGI. The CDR3: CASSAEQGAVYEQYF. The CDR3 DNA sequence: TGTGCCAGCAGTGCGGAACAGGGGGCCGTCTACGAGCAGTACTTC.

The rearrangement joins TRBV7-9 to TRBJ2-1, with D uncertain. Per the germline V gene, CDR1 is SEHNR and CDR2 is FQNEAQ (reference sequence). The CDR3 length is 15 residues. V dropped 1 base and J dropped 5 bases, with 12 bases sitting between them. Here the CDR3 reads CASSLVLTQHNEQFF. DNA of the CDR3: TGTGCCAGCAGCTTAGTCTTAACGCAGCACAATGAGCAGTTCTTC. Drawing the rest from reference TRBV7-9 and TRBJ2-1, the complete variable domain is DTGVSQNPRHKITKRGQNVTFRCDPISEHNRLYWYRQTLGQGPEFLTYFQNEAQLEKSRLLSDRFSAERPKGSFSTLEIQRTEQGDSAMYLCASSLVLTQHNEQFFGPGTRLTVL.

Only a few counts were recorded for this clonotype. The V gene is TRBV2, the J gene TRBJ1-1; D call uncertain. V lost 5 bases, J lost 3 bases, and 16 bases lay in between. CDR1 and CDR2 (germline): SNHLY, FYNNEI. The CDR3 contains 15 residues. CDR3 nucleotide sequence: TGTGCCAGCAGTTTTACGGACCGGAGGGACACTGAAGCTTTCTTT. This sequence encodes CASSFTDRRDTEAFF.

The chain carries TRBV29-1 and TRBJ1-2; D not resolved. Trimming took off 5 bases at V and 3 bases at J, with 4 bases between the two ends. CDR3 length: 10 residues. Germline V gene sequence: CDR1 SQVTM, CDR2 ANQGSEA. The CDR3 reads CSVWDYGYTF. The CDR3, as DNA: TGCAGCGTTTGGGACTATGGCTACACCTTC.

This clonotype was picked up a small number of times. This chain connects TRBV6-2 or TRBV6-3 to TRBJ2-2; D unclear. The CDR3 has 13 amino acids. From germline, CDR1 is MNHEY and CDR2 SVGEGT. Trimming shortened V by 6 bases and J by 4 bases, and 9 bases separated the two germline ends. The CDR3 sequence is CASSKGGTGELFF. CDR3 in DNA: TGTGCCAGCAGCAAGGGTGGCACCGGGGAGCTGTTTTTT.

V and J are TRBV7-3 and TRBJ2-1; 13 bases are a match to TRBD2. In germline, CDR1 is SGHTA, CDR2 FQGTGA. CDR3 length equals 18 residues. Trimming removed 5 bases from V and 5 bases from J; junction bases left unmatched: 12. CDR3 in amino acids: CASSKARPGLAGHNEQFF. DNA for the CDR3: TGTGCCAGCAGCAAGGCGAGACCGGGACTAGCGGGGCACAATGAGCAGTTCTTC.

This clonotype was counted between two and nine times. The chain joins TRBV9 to TRBJ2-7, with a possible D match to TRBD2 (5 bases). Germline CDR1 SGDLS, CDR2 YYNGEE. Trimming took off 3 bases at V and 7 bases at J, with 17 bases between the two ends. The CDR3 covers 14 residues. CDR3 in amino acids: CASSGSGKAREQYF. Here the CDR3 DNA reads TGTGCCAGCAGCGGATCCGGGAAGGCAAGGGAGCAGTACTTC. The full variable domain, in which reference TRBV9 and TRBJ2-7 provide the parts outside the CDR3, is DSGVTQTPKHLITATGQRVTLRCSPRSGDLSVYWYQQSLDQGLQFLIQYYNGEERAKGNILERFSAQQFPDLHSELNLSSLELGDSALYFCASSGSGKAREQYFGPGTRLTVT.

V is TRBV5-1 and J is TRBJ2-5; 7 bases match TRBD1. The V gene end was trimmed by 4 bases and the J gene end by 2 bases; junction bases not matched to a gene: 8. CDR3 length: 15 residues. CDR1 and CDR2 (germline): SGHRS, YFSETQ. CDR3: CASSTDRVGQETQYF. The CDR3 DNA reads as TGCGCCAGCAGCACAGACAGGGTGGGGCAAGAGACCCAGTACTTC.